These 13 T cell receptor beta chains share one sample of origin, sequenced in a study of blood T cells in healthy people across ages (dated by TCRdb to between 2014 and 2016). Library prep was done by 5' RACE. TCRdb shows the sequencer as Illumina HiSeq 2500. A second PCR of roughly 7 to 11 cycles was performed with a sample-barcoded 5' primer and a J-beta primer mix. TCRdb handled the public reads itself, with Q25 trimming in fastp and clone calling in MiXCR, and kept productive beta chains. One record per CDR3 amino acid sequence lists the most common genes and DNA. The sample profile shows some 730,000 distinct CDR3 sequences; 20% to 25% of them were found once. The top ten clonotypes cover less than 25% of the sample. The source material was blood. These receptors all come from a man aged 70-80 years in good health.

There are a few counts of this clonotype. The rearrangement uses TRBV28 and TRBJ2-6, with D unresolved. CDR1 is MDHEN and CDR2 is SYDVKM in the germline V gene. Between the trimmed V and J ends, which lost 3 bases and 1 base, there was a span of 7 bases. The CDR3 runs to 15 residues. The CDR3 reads CASSFPGSGANVLTF. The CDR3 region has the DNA TGTGCCAGCAGTTTTCCGGGTTCTGGGGCCAACGTCCTGACTTTC.

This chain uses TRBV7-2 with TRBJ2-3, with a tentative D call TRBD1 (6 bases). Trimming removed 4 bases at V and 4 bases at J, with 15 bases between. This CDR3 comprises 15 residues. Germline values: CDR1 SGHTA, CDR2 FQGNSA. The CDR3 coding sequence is TGTGCCAGCAGCTCCTCACCAGGGGTAGCAGATACGCAGTATTTT. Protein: CASSSSPGVADTQYF.

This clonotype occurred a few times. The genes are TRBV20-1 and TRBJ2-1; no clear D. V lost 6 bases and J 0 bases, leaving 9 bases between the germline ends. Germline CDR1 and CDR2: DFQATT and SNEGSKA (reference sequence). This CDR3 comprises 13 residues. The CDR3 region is CSAPPSSYNEQFF. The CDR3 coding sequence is TGCAGTGCACCCCCTTCCTCCTACAATGAGCAGTTCTTC.

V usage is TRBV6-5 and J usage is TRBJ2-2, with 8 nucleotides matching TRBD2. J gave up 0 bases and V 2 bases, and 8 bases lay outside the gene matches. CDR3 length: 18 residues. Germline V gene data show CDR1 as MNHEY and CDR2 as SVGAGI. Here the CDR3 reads CASSYRAGGRANTGELFF. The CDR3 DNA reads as TGTGCCAGCAGTTACAGGGCGGGGGGCCGCGCGAACACCGGGGAGCTGTTTTTT.

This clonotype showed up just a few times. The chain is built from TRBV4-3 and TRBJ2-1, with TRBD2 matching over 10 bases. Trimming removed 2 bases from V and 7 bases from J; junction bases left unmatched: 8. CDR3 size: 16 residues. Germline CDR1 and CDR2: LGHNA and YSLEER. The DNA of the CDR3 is TGCGCCAGCAGCCAATTCTCTAGCGGGAGTTTAAATGAGCAGTTCTTC. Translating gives CASSQFSSGSLNEQFF.

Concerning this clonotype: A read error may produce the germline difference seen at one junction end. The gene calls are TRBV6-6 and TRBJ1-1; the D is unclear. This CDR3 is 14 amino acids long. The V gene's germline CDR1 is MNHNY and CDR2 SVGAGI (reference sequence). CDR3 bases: TGTGCCAGCAGTGACCATGGGTTTGGCACTGAGGCTTTCTTT. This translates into CASSDHGFGTEAFF.

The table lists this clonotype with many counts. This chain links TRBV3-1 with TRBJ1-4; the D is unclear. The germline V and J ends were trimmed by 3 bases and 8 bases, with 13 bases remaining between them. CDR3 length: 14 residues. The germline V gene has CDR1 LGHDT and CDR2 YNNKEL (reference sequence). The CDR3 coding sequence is TGTGCCAGCAGCCATTTCGACCGAAGGGAAAAACTGTTTTTT. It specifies CASSHFDRREKLFF.

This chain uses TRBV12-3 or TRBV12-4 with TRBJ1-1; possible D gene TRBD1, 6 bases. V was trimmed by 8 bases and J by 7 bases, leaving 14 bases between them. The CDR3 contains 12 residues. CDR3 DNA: TGTGCCAGCTGGACGACAGGACTTGAAGCTTTCTTT. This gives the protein CASWTTGLEAFF.

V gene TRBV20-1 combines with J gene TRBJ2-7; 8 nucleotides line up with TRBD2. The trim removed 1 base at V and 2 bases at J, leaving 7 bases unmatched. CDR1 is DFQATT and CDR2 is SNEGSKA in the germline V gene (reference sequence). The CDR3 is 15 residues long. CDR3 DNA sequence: TGCAGTGCTAGAGGGGTAGCGGGGAAGGCCTACGAGCAGTACTTC. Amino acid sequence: CSARGVAGKAYEQYF.

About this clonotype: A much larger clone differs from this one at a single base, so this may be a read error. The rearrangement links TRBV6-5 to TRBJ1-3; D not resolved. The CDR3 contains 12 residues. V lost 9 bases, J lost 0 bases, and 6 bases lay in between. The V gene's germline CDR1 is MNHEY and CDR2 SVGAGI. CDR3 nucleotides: TGTGCCAGTAAGAGCTCTGGAAACACCATATATTTT. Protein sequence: CASKSSGNTIYF.

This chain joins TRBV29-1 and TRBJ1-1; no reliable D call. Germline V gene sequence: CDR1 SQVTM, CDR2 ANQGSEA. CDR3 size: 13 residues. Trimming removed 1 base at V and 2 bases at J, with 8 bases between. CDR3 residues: CSVEVQANTEAFF. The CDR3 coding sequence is TGCAGCGTTGAAGTGCAGGCTAACACTGAAGCTTTCTTT.

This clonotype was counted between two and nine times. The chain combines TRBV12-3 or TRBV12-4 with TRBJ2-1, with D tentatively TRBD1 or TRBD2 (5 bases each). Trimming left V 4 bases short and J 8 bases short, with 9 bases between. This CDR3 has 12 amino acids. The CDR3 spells CASSSGRYEQFF. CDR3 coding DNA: TGTGCCAGCAGTTCGGGGCGATATGAGCAGTTCTTC.

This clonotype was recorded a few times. The CDR3 nucleotides read TGTGCCAGCAGTTTGGGGGGTTCGGGTTTCTACGAGCAGTACGTC. Protein: CASSLGGSGFYEQYV. The V call is TRBV12-3 or TRBV12-4, the J call TRBJ2-7; D is possibly TRBD2 (6 bases). The CDR3 has 15 residues. Trimming took off 3 bases at V and 3 bases at J, with 15 bases between the two ends.